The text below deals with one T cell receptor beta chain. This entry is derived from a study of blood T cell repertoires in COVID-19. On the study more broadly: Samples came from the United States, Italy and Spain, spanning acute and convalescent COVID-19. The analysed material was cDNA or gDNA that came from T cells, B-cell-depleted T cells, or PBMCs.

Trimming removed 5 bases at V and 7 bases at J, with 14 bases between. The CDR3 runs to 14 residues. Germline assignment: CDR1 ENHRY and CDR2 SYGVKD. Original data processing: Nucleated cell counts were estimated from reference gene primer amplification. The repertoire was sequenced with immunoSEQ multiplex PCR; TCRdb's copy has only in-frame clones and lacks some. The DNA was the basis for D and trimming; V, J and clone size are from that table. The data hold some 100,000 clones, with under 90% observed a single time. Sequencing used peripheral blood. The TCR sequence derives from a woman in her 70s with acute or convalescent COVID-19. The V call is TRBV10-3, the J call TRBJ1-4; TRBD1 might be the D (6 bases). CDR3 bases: TGTGCCATCAGTAGTACAGGGTTATTTGAAAAACTGTTTTTT. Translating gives CAISSTGLFEKLFF.